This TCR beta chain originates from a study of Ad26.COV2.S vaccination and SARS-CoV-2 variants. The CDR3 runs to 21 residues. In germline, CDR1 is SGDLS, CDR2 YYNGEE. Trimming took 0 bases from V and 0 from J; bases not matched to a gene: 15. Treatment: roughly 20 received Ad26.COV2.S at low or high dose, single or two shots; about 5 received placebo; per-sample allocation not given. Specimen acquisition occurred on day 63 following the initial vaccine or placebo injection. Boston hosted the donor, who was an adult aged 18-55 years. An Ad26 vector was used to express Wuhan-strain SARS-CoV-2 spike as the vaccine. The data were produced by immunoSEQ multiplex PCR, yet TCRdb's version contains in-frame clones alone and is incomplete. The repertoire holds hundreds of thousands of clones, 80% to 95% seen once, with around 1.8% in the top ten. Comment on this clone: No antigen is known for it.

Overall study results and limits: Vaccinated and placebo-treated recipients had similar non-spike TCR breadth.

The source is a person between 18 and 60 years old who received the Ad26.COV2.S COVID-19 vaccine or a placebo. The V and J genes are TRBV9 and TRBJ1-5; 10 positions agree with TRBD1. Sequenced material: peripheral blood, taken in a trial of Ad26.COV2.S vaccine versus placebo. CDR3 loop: CASSVVLGGTGERVSNQPQHF. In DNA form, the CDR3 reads TGTGCCAGCAGCGTAGTACTTGGGGGGACAGGGGAACGTGTTAGCAATCAGCCCCAGCATTTT.